Below are 21 T cell receptor beta chains sequenced from a single sample in a study of blood T cell repertoires in COVID-19. Data came from immunoSEQ multiplex PCR; TCRdb stores just in-frame clones and leaves some out. The sample includes about 64,000 clones, over 75% of them seen just once. The sample comprised peripheral blood. Source of these receptors: a man aged 65 to 85 with acute or convalescent COVID-19.

This clone was observed a few times. The chain carries TRBV7-3 and TRBJ1-2, with D possibly TRBD1 on 6 matching bases. The V end was cut by 2 bases, the J end by 8 bases, with 12 bases between. CDR3 length: 13 residues. Germline V gives CDR1 SGHTA, CDR2 FQGTGA. The CDR3 sequence is CASSLRPGDGYTF. The CDR3 nucleotides are TGTGCCAGCAGCTTACGGCCAGGGGACGGCTACACCTTC.

J is TRBJ2-3 and V is TRBV7-9, with 11 bases identical to TRBD2. CDR1 and CDR2 from the germline V gene are SEHNR and FQNEAQ (reference sequence). J gave up 0 bases and V 5 bases, and 7 bases lay outside the gene matches. The CDR3 loop spans 17 amino acids. The CDR3 loop reads CASSPFLAGGSTDTQYF. DNA of the CDR3: TGTGCCAGCAGCCCTTTTCTAGCGGGGGGAAGCACAGATACGCAGTATTTT.

The chain uses TRBV6-5 and TRBJ1-4; possible D gene TRBD1, 5 bases. This CDR3 has 14 residues. From germline, CDR1 is MNHEY and CDR2 SVGAGI. Trimming removed 4 bases from V and 1 base from J, with 7 bases in between. CDR3 protein: CASSFGQTNEKLFF. CDR3 in DNA: TGTGCCAGCAGTTTTGGACAAACTAATGAAAAACTGTTTTTT.

CDR3 loop: CASSLAGGPYEQYF. CDR3 nucleotide sequence: TGTGCCAGCAGTTTAGCGGGGGGGCCCTACGAGCAGTACTTC. J is TRBJ2-7 and V is TRBV27; 9 bases fit TRBD2. Trimming took 2 bases from V and 2 from J; bases not matched to a gene: 1. The germline V gene encodes CDR1 MNHEY and CDR2 SMNVEV (reference sequence). This CDR3 region has 14 residues.

The rearrangement joins TRBV9 to TRBJ1-2; tentatively, D is TRBD1 (5 bases). This CDR3 has 14 amino acids. Trimming stripped 0 bases from V and 2 bases from J, with 8 bases between. CDR1 and CDR2 from the germline V gene are SGDLS and YYNGEE. The CDR3 region has the DNA TGTGCCAGCAGCGTAGTGCAGGGCAACTATGGCTACACCTTC. Amino acid sequence: CASSVVQGNYGYTF.

This rearrangement joins TRBV6-6 to TRBJ2-5; 12 bases match TRBD2. Germline assignment: CDR1 MNHNY and CDR2 SVGAGI (reference sequence). The CDR3 sequence is 16 residues long. With 3 bases clipped from V and 3 bases from J, the junction kept 5 bases outside the gene matches. The CDR3 spells CASSYLPSGGEETQYF. The CDR3 DNA reads TGTGCCAGCAGTTATTTGCCTAGCGGGGGGGAAGAGACCCAGTACTTC.

The chain joins TRBV4-3 to TRBJ2-4; TRBD1 matches at 8 bases. V was clipped by 5 bases and J by 0 bases; unmatched bases: 3. Germline V CDR1 and CDR2: LGHNA, YSLEER. This CDR3 comprises 15 residues. CDR3 in DNA: TGCGCCAGCAGCACCGGGACAGGAGCCAAAAACATTCAGTACTTC. Amino acid sequence: CASSTGTGAKNIQYF.

This chain links TRBV2 with TRBJ1-4; 8 nucleotides line up with TRBD1. This CDR3 has 15 residues. The germline V gene encodes CDR1 SNHLY and CDR2 FYNNEI. The junction had 11 bases not matched to a gene; V was cut back by 9 bases and J by 5 bases. CDR3 sequence reads: CASRRNRGDNEKLFF. The CDR3 bases are TGTGCCAGTCGGAGAAACAGGGGGGACAATGAAAAACTGTTTTTT.

This clone was seen more than once but under ten times. The chain is built from TRBV5-1 and TRBJ2-1, with D possibly matching TRBD1 (5 bases). V was cut by 0 bases and J by 3 bases, with 7 bases left in between. The CDR3 spans 14 residues. The germline V gene encodes CDR1 SGHRS and CDR2 YFSETQ. CDR3 residues: CASSLVQDYNEQFF. DNA of the CDR3: TGCGCCAGCAGCTTGGTACAGGACTACAATGAGCAGTTCTTC.

The J gene is TRBJ2-1, the V gene TRBV6-2 or TRBV6-3; 11 nucleotides align to TRBD2. The germline gives CDR1 MNHEY, CDR2 SVGEGT. The CDR3 is made up of 16 amino acids. V was clipped by 4 bases and J by 8 bases; unmatched bases: 10. For the CDR3, the DNA is TGTGCCAGCAGTTCTATTTCTAGCGGGGGGAGGTATGAGCAGTTCTTC. Its translation: CASSSISSGGRYEQFF.

The chain uses TRBV5-8 and TRBJ2-7; a possible D gene is TRBD2 (7 bases). CDR3 length: 16 amino acids. Trimming took 0 bases from V and 3 from J, leaving 16 bases between them. Germline-derived CDR1 and CDR2 are SGHTS and YDEGEE. The CDR3 protein is CASSLGGGGRGYEQYF. CDR3 in DNA: TGTGCCAGCAGCTTGGGAGGGGGGGGTCGAGGCTACGAGCAGTACTTC. The variable domain in full, completed from reference TRBV5-8 and TRBJ2-7, reads EAGVTQSPTHLIKTRGQQATLRCSPISGHTSVYWYQQALGLGLQFLLWYDEGEERNRGNFPPRFSGRQFPNYSSELNVNALELEDSALYLCASSLGGGGRGYEQYFGPGTRLTVT.

The V and J genes are TRBV30 and TRBJ1-6; perhaps TRBD1 as D (6 bases). V lost 0 bases and J 0 bases, leaving 15 bases between the germline ends. The CDR3 consists of 18 residues. Looked up from germline, CDR1 is GTSNPN and CDR2 is SVGIG (reference sequence). CDR3 coding DNA: TGTGCCTGGAGTGTATTCGACAGGACGAGCTCCTATAATTCACCCCTCCACTTT. It yields the protein CAWSVFDRTSSYNSPLHF.

This chain uses TRBV6-5 with TRBJ1-1, with D possibly TRBD1 on 6 matching bases. The germline V and J ends were trimmed by 6 bases and 4 bases, with 15 bases remaining between them. The germline V gene encodes CDR1 MNHEY and CDR2 SVGAGI. CDR3 size: 14 residues. For the CDR3, the DNA is TGTGCCAGCAGGGGAGGAGGGGGGGGCACTGAAGCTTTCTTT. It translates to CASRGGGGGTEAFF.

V is TRBV28 and J is TRBJ1-6; D uncertain. CDR3 length equals 18 residues. CDR1 and CDR2 from the germline V gene are MDHEN and SYDVKM. V was trimmed by 4 bases and J by 9 bases, leaving 25 bases between them. The CDR3, as DNA: TGTGCCAGCAGTTCAACCGGGTTCGAGAACGGCGTTGGTTCACCCCTCCACTTT. Translation: CASSSTGFENGVGSPLHF.

The chain joins TRBV5-4 to TRBJ1-2, with 7 bases identical to TRBD1. The length of the CDR3 is 14 residues. J lost 7 bases, V lost 4 bases, and 10 bases had no gene match. CDR1 and CDR2 from the germline V gene are SGHNT and YYREEE (reference sequence). The CDR3 sequence: CASSIDRVSGGYTF. The CDR3 DNA is TGTGCCAGCAGCATCGACAGGGTTTCTGGTGGCTACACCTTC.

The V and J genes are TRBV4-3 and TRBJ2-6, with 9 bases fitting TRBD1. The CDR3 sequence is 18 residues long. Germline loops: CDR1 LGHNA, CDR2 YSLEER. V was pared by 0 bases and J by 1 base, with 4 bases of the junction left unmatched. The CDR3 coding sequence is TGCGCCAGCAGCCAAGATCGGGGACAGGGTTCTGGGGCCAACGTCCTGACTTTC. Translation gives CASSQDRGQGSGANVLTF.

The chain carries TRBV5-1 and TRBJ1-2, with D tentatively TRBD1 (5 bases). Germline V gene sequence: CDR1 SGHRS, CDR2 YFSETQ. V was clipped by 4 bases and J by 4 bases, with 8 bases between them. This CDR3 is 12 amino acids long. As DNA, the CDR3 is TGCGCCAGCAGCGCGGGGGTCTATGGCTACACCTTC. Translation gives CASSAGVYGYTF.

This chain joins TRBV7-9 and TRBJ1-2; a possible D gene is TRBD1 (6 bases). The V gene's germline CDR1 is SEHNR and CDR2 FQNEAQ (reference sequence). Between the trimmed V and J ends, which lost 5 bases and 2 bases, there was a span of 15 bases. This CDR3 has 15 residues. CDR3 nucleotides: TGTGCCAGCAGCCCGTCGGCACAGGGAAACTATGGCTACACCTTC. Amino acid sequence: CASSPSAQGNYGYTF.

This chain links TRBV5-8 with TRBJ2-7; a possible D gene is TRBD1 (6 bases). This CDR3 contains 16 residues. Trimming cost V 3 bases and J 7 bases, with 23 bases left between them. Germline V gives CDR1 SGHTS, CDR2 YDEGEE. The CDR3 DNA reads as TGTGCCAGCAGCTCCGGGACATCCTGGGGGTCCGCGGAGCAGTACTTC. Its protein is CASSSGTSWGSAEQYF.

The chain joins TRBV27 to TRBJ1-6; 8 bases map to TRBD1. CDR3 size: 14 residues. J gave up 8 bases and V 6 bases, and 6 bases lay outside the gene matches. The germline gives CDR1 MNHEY, CDR2 SMNVEV (reference sequence). This chain's CDR3 is CASRLDRAYSPLHF. CDR3 nucleotide sequence: TGTGCCAGCAGGCTGGACAGGGCATATTCACCCCTCCACTTT.

Only a few counts were recorded for this clone. The rearrangement joins TRBV6-5 to TRBJ2-7; maybe TRBD2 (5 bases). This CDR3 is built from 12 residues. Germline V gives CDR1 MNHEY, CDR2 SVGAGI. Deletions cut 6 bases from V and 3 bases from J, with 9 bases between. The CDR3 spells CASRDYGYEQYF. In DNA, the CDR3 is TGTGCCAGCAGAGACTACGGCTACGAGCAGTACTTC.